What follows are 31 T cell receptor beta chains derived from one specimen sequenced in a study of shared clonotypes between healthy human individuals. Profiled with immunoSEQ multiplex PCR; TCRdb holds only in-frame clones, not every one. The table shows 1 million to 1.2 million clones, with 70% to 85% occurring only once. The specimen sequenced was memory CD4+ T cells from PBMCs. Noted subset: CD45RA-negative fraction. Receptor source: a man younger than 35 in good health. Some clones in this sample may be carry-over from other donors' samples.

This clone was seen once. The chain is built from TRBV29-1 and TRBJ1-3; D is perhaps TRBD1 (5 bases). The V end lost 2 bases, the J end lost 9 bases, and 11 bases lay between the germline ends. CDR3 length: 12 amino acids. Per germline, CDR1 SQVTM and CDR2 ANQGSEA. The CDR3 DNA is TGCAGCGTTGAAAGGGACCGAACCACCATATATTTT. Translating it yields CSVERDRTTIYF.

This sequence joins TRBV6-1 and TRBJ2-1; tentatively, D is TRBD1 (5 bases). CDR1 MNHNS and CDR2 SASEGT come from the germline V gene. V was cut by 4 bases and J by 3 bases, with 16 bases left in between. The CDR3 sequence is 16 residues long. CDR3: CASSASGARIYNEQFF. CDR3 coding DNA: TGTGCCAGCAGTGCCAGTGGGGCGCGTATCTACAATGAGCAGTTCTTC.

The CDR3 DNA reads as TGCGCCAGCAGCTTATGGACAGGGGGTATGGATGGCTACACCTTC. Protein product: CASSLWTGGMDGYTF. This rearrangement joins TRBV5-1 to TRBJ1-2, with 10 bases matching TRBD1. The CDR3 runs to 15 residues. V lost 2 bases to trimming and J lost 6 bases; unmatched junction nucleotides: 7. Germline CDR1 reads SGHRS; CDR2 reads YFSETQ.

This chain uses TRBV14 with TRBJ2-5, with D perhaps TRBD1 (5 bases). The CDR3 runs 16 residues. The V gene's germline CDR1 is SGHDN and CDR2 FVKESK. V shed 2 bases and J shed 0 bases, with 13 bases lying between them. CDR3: CASSQLHGAYQETQYF. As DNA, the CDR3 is TGTGCCAGCAGCCAACTTCATGGGGCGTACCAAGAGACCCAGTACTTC.

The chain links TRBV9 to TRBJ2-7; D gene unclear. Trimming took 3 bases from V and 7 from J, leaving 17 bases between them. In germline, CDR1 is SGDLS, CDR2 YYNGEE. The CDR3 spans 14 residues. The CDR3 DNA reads TGTGCCAGCAGCGGGGGTATAACTACTTTGGAGCAGTACTTC. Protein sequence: CASSGGITTLEQYF.

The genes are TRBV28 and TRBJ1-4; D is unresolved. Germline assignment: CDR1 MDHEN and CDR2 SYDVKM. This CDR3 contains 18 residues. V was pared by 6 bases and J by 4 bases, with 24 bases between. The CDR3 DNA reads TGTGCCAGCAGCCGGCCGGCCCCCAAATCGGAATATAATGAAAAACTGTTTTTT. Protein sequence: CASSRPAPKSEYNEKLFF.

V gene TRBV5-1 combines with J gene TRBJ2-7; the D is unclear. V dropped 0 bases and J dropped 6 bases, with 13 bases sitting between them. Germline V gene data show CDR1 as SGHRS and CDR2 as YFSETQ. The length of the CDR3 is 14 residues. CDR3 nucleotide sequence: TGCGCCAGCAGCTTGGACTCGCGCCTGAGCGAGCAGTACTTC. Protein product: CASSLDSRLSEQYF. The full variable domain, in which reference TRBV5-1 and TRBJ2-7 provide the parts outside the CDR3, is KAGVTQTPRYLIKTRGQQVTLSCSPISGHRSVSWYQQTPGQGLQFLFEYFSETQRNKGNFPGRFSGRQFSNSRSEMNVSTLELGDSALYLCASSLDSRLSEQYFGPGTRLTVT.

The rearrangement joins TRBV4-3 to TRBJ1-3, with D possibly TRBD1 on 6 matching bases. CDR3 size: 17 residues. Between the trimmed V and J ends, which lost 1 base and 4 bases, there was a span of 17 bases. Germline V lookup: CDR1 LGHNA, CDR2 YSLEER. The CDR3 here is CASSQGPRGATGNTIYF. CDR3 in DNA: TGCGCCAGCAGCCAAGGCCCAAGGGGGGCGACCGGAAACACCATATATTTT.

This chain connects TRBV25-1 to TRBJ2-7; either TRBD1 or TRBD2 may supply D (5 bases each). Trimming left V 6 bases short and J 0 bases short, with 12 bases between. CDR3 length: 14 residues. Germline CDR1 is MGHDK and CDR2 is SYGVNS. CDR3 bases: TGTGCCAGCAGCGGGACCCTTCCCTCCTACGAGCAGTACTTC. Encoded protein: CASSGTLPSYEQYF.

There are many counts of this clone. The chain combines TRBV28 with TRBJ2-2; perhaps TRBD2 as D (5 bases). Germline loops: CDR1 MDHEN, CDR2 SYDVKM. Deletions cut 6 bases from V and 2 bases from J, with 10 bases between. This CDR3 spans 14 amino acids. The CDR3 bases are TGTGCCAGCAGCCCACGGGGAAACACCGGGGAGCTGTTTTTT. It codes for CASSPRGNTGELFF.

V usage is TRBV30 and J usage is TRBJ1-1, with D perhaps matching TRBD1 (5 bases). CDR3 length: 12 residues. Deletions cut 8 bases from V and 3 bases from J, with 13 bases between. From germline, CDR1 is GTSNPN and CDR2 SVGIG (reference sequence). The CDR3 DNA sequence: TGTGCCCGGCAGGGAAGATACACTGAAGCTTTCTTT. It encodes CARQGRYTEAFF. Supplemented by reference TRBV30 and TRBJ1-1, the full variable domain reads SQTIHQWPATLVQPVGSPLSLECTVEGTSNPNLYWYRQAAGRGLQLLFYSVGIGQISSEVPQNLSASRPQDRQFILSSKKLLLSDSGFYLCARQGRYTEAFFGQGTRLTVV.

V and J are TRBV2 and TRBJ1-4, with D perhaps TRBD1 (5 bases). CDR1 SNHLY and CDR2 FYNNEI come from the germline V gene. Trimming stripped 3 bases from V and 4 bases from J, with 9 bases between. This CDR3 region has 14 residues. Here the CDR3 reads CASSDSQVNEKLFF. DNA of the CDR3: TGTGCCAGCAGTGACTCACAGGTTAATGAAAAACTGTTTTTT.

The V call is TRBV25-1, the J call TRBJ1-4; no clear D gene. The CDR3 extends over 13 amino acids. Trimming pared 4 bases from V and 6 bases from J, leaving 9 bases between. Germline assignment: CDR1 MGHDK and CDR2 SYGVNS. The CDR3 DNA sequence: TGTGCCAGCAGTGGTGGGGTCTATGAAAAACTGTTTTTT. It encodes CASSGGVYEKLFF.

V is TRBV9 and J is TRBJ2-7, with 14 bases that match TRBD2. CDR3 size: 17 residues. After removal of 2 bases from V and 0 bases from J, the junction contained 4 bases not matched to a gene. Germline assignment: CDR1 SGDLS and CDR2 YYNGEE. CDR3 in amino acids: CASSVGTSGRSSYEQYF. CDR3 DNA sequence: TGTGCCAGCAGCGTCGGGACTAGCGGGAGATCCTCCTACGAGCAGTACTTC.

The CDR3 DNA follows: TGTGCCAGCAGCTTAGAGACAGGGTACGGAAACACCATATATTTT. This sequence encodes CASSLETGYGNTIYF. This chain links TRBV11-2 with TRBJ1-3; 7 bases align to TRBD1. Per the germline V gene, CDR1 is SGHAT and CDR2 is FQNNGV. Trimming took 0 bases from V and 4 from J; bases not matched to a gene: 3. The CDR3 length is 15 residues.

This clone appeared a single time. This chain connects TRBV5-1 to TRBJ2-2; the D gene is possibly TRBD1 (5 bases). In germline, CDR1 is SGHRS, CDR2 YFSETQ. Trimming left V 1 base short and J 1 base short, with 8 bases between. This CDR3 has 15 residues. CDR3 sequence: CASSLMDKNTGELFF. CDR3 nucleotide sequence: TGCGCCAGCAGCTTGATGGACAAGAACACCGGGGAGCTGTTTTTT.

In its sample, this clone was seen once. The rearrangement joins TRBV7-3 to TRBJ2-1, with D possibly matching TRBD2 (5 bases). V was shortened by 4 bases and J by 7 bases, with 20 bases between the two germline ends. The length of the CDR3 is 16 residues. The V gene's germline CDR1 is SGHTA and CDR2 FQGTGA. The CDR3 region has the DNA TGTGCCAGCAGCTCCGTCCCGAGGGCCAGCTTAAATGAGCAGTTCTTC. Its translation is CASSSVPRASLNEQFF. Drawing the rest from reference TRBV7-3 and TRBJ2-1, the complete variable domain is GAGVSQTPSNKVTEKGKYVELRCDPISGHTALYWYRQSLGQGPEFLIYFQGTGAADDSGLPNDRFFAVRPEGSVSTLKIQRTERGDSAVYLCASSSVPRASLNEQFFGPGTRLTVL.

The CDR3, as DNA: TGTGCCAGCAGTTATTACGGGGGCCATGGCTACACCTTC. Translation: CASSYYGGHGYTF. The chain carries TRBV6-5 and TRBJ1-2; maybe TRBD1 (6 bases). V was trimmed by 3 bases and J by 6 bases, leaving 11 bases between them. The CDR3 is 13 amino acids. Germline lookup yields CDR1 MNHEY and CDR2 SVGAGI.

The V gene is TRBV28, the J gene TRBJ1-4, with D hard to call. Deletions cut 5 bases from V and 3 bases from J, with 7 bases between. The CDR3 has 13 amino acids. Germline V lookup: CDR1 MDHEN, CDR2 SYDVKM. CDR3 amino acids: CASSILANEKLFF. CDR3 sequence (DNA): TGTGCCAGCAGTATACTCGCTAATGAAAAACTGTTTTTT.

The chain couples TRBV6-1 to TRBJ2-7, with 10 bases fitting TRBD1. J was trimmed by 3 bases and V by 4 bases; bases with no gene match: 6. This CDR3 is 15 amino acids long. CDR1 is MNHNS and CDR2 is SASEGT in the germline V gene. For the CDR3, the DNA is TGTGCCAGCAGTGCCCGACAGGGGGCCTTCTACGAGCAGTACTTC. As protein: CASSARQGAFYEQYF.

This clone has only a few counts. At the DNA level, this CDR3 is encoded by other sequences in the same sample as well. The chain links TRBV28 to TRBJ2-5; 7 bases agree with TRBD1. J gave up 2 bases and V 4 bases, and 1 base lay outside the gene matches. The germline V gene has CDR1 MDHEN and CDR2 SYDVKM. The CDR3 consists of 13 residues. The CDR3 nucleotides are TGTGCCAGCAGTTCGGGACAGCAAGAGACCCAGTACTTC. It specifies CASSSGQQETQYF. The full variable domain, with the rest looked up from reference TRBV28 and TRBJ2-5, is DVKVTQSSRYLVKRTGEKVFLECVQDMDHENMFWYRQDPGLGLRLIYFSYDVKMKEKGDIPEGYSVSREKKERFSLILESASTNQTSMYLCASSSGQQETQYFGPGTRLLVL.

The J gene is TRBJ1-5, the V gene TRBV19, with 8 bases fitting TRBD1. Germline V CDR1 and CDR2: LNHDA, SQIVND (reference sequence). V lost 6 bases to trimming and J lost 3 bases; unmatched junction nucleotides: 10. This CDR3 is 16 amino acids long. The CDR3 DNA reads TGTGCCAGTAGGCCGAAACAGGGGGTAACCAATCAGCCCCAGCATTTT. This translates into CASRPKQGVTNQPQHF.

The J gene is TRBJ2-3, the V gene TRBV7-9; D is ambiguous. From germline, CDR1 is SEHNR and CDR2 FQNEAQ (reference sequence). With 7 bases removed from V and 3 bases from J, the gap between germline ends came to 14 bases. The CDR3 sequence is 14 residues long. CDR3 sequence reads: CASNLDGKTDTQYF. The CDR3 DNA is TGTGCCAGCAACCTGGACGGCAAGACAGATACGCAGTATTTT.

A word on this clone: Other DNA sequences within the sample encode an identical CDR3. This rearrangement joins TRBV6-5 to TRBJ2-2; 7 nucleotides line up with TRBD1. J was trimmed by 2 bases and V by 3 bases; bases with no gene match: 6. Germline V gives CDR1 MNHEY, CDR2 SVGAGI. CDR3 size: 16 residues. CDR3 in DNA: TGTGCCAGCAGTTATCAGACAGGGAGTAACACCGGGGAGCTGTTTTTT. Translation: CASSYQTGSNTGELFF.

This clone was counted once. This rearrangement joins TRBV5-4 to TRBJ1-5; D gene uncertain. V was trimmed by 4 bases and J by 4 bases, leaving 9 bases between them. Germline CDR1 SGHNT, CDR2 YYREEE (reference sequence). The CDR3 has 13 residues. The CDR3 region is CASSADGNQPQHF. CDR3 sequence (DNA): TGTGCCAGCAGCGCGGACGGAAATCAGCCCCAGCATTTT. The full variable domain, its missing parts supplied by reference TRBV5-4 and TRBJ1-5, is ETGVTQSPTHLIKTRGQQVTLRCSSQSGHNTVSWYQQALGQGPQFIFQYYREEENGRGNFPPRFSGLQFPNYSSELNVNALELDDSALYLCASSADGNQPQHFGDGTRLSIL.

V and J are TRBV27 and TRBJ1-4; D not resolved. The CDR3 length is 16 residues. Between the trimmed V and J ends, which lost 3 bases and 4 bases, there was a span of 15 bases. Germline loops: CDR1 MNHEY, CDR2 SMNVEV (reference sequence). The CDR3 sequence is CASSLAPRRFNEKLFF. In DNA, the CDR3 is TGTGCCAGCAGTTTGGCCCCGCGCAGGTTTAATGAAAAACTGTTTTTT.

CDR3 sequence: CASSLAGQGWEQFF. DNA for the CDR3: TGTGCCAGCAGTTTGGCGGGCCAGGGGTGGGAGCAGTTCTTC. J is TRBJ2-1 and V is TRBV28, with D possibly being TRBD1 (6 bases). V dropped 3 bases and J dropped 10 bases, with 16 bases sitting between them. CDR3 length: 14 residues. From germline, CDR1 is MDHEN and CDR2 SYDVKM.

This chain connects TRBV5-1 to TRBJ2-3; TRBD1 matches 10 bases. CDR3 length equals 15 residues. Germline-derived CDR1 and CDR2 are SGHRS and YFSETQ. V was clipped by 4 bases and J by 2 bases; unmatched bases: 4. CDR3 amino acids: CASSPGQGNTDTQYF. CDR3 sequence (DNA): TGCGCCAGCAGCCCGGGACAGGGGAACACAGATACGCAGTATTTT.

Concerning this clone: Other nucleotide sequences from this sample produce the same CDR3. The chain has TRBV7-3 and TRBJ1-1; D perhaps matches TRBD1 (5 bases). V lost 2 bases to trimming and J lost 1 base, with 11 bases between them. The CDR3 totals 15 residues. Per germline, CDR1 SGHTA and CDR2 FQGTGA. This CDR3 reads CASSLGGRGNTEAFF. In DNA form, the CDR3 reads TGTGCCAGCAGCTTAGGAGGTAGGGGGAACACTGAAGCTTTCTTT.

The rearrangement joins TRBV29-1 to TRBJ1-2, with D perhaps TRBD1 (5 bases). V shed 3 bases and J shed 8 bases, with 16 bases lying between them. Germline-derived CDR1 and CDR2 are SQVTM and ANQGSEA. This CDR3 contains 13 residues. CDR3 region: CSVDSDGAGGYTF. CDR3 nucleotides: TGCAGCGTTGATTCCGACGGGGCCGGAGGCTACACCTTC.

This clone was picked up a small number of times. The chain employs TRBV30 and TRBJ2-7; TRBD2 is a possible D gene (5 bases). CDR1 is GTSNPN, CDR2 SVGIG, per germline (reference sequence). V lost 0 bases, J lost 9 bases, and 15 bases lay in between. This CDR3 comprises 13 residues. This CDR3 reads CAWSVQNGIRQYF. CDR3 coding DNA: TGTGCCTGGAGTGTACAGAACGGGATCCGGCAGTACTTC.